The source of this TCR beta chain is a study of beta chain features in type 1 diabetes. General study results and limits: Patients with Type 1 diabetes showed moderately but significantly shorter TCRB CDR3s in all four CD4+ subsets. PCR might favor shorter templates, equally in patients and controls.

Isolated RNA was reverse transcribed in full, so expressed TCRB transcripts were sequenced. Assay used: immunoSEQ multiplex PCR; TCRdb lists only in-frame clones, some missing. In the table there are 330,000 or so clones, around 19% of which are singletons. The germline V gene encodes CDR1 SEHNR and CDR2 FQNEAQ (reference sequence). This CDR3 is built from 14 residues. The V gene lost 5 bases and the J gene lost 8 bases, with 16 bases spanning the gap. Based on CD45RO/CCR7/CD25/CD127/CD95/CD27, CD4+ regulatory, stem cell-like memory, naive and central memory cells were sorted. In its sample, this clone was seen a few times. Its antigen is undetermined.

The V call is TRBV7-9, the J call TRBJ2-1, with D maybe TRBD1 (5 bases). Sequencing used naive CD4+ T cells from blood. This sequence was found in a woman between 18 and 29 years old in good health. CDR3 DNA: TGTGCCAGCAGCAGGGGCACGGTCGAGGATGAGCAGTTCTTC. This codes for CASSRGTVEDEQFF.